Here is one T cell receptor (beta chain) with its context. This table comes from immunoSEQ multiplex PCR, and its TCRdb copy is limited to in-frame clones, with some not included. The sample consists of tens of thousands of clones, roughly 87% of them appearing once. The V end was cut by 2 bases, the J end by 2 bases, with 9 bases between. The V gene's germline CDR1 is LNHNV and CDR2 YYDKDF (reference sequence). CDR3 length: 14 residues. This sample is part of a study of blood T cell repertoires in COVID-19. The specimen was peripheral blood. This sequence was found in a woman of 80 years or more with active COVID-19. V and J are TRBV15 and TRBJ1-2; possibly TRBD1 for D (5 bases). CDR3 DNA sequence: TGTGCCACCAGCAGACCCCCAGGGAACTATGGCTACACCTTC. This encodes CATSRPPGNYGYTF.